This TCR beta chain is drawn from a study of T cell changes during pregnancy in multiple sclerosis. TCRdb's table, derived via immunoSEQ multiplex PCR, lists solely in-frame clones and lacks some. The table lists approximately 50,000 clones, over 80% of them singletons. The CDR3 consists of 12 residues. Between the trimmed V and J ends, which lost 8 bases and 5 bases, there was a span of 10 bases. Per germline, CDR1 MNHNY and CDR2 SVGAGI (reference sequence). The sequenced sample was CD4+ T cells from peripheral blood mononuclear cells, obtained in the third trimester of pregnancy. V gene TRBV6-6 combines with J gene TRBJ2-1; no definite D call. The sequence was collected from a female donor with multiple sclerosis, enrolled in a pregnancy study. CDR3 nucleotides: TGTGCCAGCTGCAGGTGGGACAATGAGCAGTTCTTC. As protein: CASCRWDNEQFF.